The T cell receptor beta chain described here comes from a study of shared clonotypes between healthy human individuals. This CDR3 region has 13 residues. Trimming took 9 bases from V and 4 from J; bases not matched to a gene: 8. The germline V gene encodes CDR1 MNHEY and CDR2 SMNVEV (reference sequence). About this clone: The antigen is unknown.

The replicate PCRs on unsorted PBMC were given about 300 ng DNA, which is 25,000 to 30,000 T cell genomes. In the source study's methods: ImmunoSEQ output held junction-only sequences without quality scores, so filtering differed. The data were produced by immunoSEQ multiplex PCR, yet TCRdb's version contains in-frame clones alone and is incomplete. The V and J calls and clone size are taken from that table; D and trimming were inferred from the DNA. The profile covers about 480,000 clones, with about three quarters appearing a single time and under 15% taken by the ten largest. Study-wide findings and caveats: The small donor group covered limited genetic and exposure diversity.

This TCR was sampled from a woman between 40 and 55 years old in good health. Some clones in this sample may be carry-over from other donors' samples. The chain links TRBV27 to TRBJ2-7; 8 bases match TRBD2. The sample consisted of PBMCs. CDR3: CASSGGILYEQYF. The CDR3 DNA follows: TGTGCCAGTTCGGGGGGGATATTATACGAGCAGTACTTC.